What follows describes a single TCR beta chain. One junction end does not reproduce the germline sequence, and a read error may be involved. This entry is derived from a study of cytomegalovirus exposure and HLA in healthy donors. The germline V gene has CDR1 SSHAT and CDR2 FNYEAQ (reference sequence). The CDR3 is 13 residues long. PCR used 60 Vbeta primers and 13 Jbeta primers. Sequencing used immunoSEQ multiplex PCR; TCRdb keeps in-frame clones, though not all of them. Among more than 95,000 clones, 78% were seen once, and the ten largest hold about 5%. Sequencing was performed on PBMCs. The clonotype comes from a male donor in good health and CMV-seronegative. The chain links TRBV7-7 to TRBJ2-1; D ambiguous. The CDR3 bases are TGTGCTAGCAGCTCGAGAACTACGGCTGAGCAGTTCTTC. Protein: CASSSRTTAEQFF.